Listed here are 10 T cell receptor beta chains from one sample, sequenced in a study of blood T cell repertoires in COVID-19. Repertoires were generated with immunoSEQ multiplex PCR, while TCRdb's copy carries only in-frame clones and drops some. The profile covers roughly 330,000 clones, with approximately 89% appearing a single time and around 4.6% taken by the ten largest. Sequencing input: PBMCs or T cells enriched from blood (not recorded which). These receptors all stem from a man aged 25-45 years who had recovered from COVID-19.

The chain combines TRBV3-1 (or the pseudogene TRBV3-2) with TRBJ2-7, with D perhaps TRBD2 (5 bases). The CDR3 runs to 14 residues. Germline values: CDR1 LGHDT, CDR2 YNNKEL (reference sequence). The germline V and J ends were trimmed by 4 bases and 1 base, with 11 bases remaining between them. The CDR3 spells CASSPGLGSYEQYF. The CDR3 DNA sequence: TGTGCCAGCAGCCCCGGACTGGGGTCCTACGAGCAGTACTTC.

The chain joins TRBV5-1 to TRBJ1-2; no definite D call. The length of the CDR3 is 15 residues. Per germline, CDR1 SGHRS and CDR2 YFSETQ. V lost 0 bases and J lost 8, with 17 bases in between. CDR3 amino acids: CASSLGPSEGGGYTF. CDR3 DNA sequence: TGCGCCAGCAGCTTGGGACCCTCAGAGGGCGGGGGCTACACCTTC.

J is TRBJ1-2 and V is TRBV5-1; 8 nucleotides line up with TRBD1. V lost 5 bases to trimming and J lost 4 bases; unmatched junction nucleotides: 10. Germline V gene sequence: CDR1 SGHRS, CDR2 YFSETQ. CDR3 length equals 15 residues. Here the CDR3 DNA reads TGCGCCAGCAGAGCGGGACAGGAGGACCCCTATGGCTACACCTTC. Its translation is CASRAGQEDPYGYTF. Using reference TRBV5-1 and TRBJ1-2 for the parts outside the CDR3, the full variable domain is KAGVTQTPRYLIKTRGQQVTLSCSPISGHRSVSWYQQTPGQGLQFLFEYFSETQRNKGNFPGRFSGRQFSNSRSEMNVSTLELGDSALYLCASRAGQEDPYGYTFGSGTRLTVV.

V usage is TRBV13 and J usage is TRBJ1-2; 8 positions match TRBD1. The ends lost 0 bases at V and 2 bases at J; junction bases unmatched: 2. This CDR3 is 15 amino acids long. The V gene's germline CDR1 is PRHDT and CDR2 FYEKMQ (reference sequence). The chain's CDR3 is CASSLGTGENYGYTF. CDR3 bases: TGTGCCAGCAGCTTAGGGACAGGGGAAAACTATGGCTACACCTTC.

V usage is TRBV11-3 and J usage is TRBJ2-3, with TRBD2 as a possible D gene (6 bases). CDR3 size: 14 residues. Per germline, CDR1 SGHNT and CDR2 YENEEA. Trimming cost V 4 bases and J 5 bases, with 13 bases left between them. The CDR3 reads CASSSRTNVDTQYF. CDR3 nucleotides: TGTGCCAGCAGCTCTCGGACTAATGTAGATACGCAGTATTTT.

CDR3 in DNA: TGTGCCAGCAGTAAGCGGGACGGACGAGCTTTCTTT. Protein sequence: CASSKRDGRAFF. The rearrangement links TRBV12-3 or TRBV12-4 to TRBJ1-1; the D gene is possibly TRBD1 (5 bases). The CDR3 is 12 residues long. V shed 5 bases and J shed 10 bases, with 14 bases lying between them.

The J gene is TRBJ1-1, the V gene TRBV7-9; TRBD1 agrees at 7 bases. The CDR3 contains 13 residues. CDR1 SEHNR and CDR2 FQNEAQ come from the germline V gene (reference sequence). Unmatched junction bases numbered 2, after V lost 2 bases and J lost 5 bases. The CDR3 is CASSLTGATEAFF. CDR3 bases: TGTGCCAGCAGCTTAACAGGGGCGACTGAAGCTTTCTTT.

The V and J genes are TRBV7-2 and TRBJ2-5, with 10 bases matching TRBD2. The CDR3 has 15 amino acids. With 2 bases clipped from V and 1 base from J, the junction kept 1 base outside the gene matches. Per the germline V gene, CDR1 is SGHTA and CDR2 is FQGNSA. This CDR3 reads CASSLSSGGQETQYF. In nucleotides, the CDR3 is TGTGCCAGCAGCTTATCTAGCGGGGGCCAAGAGACCCAGTACTTC. The full variable domain, rest sourced from reference TRBV7-2 and TRBJ2-5, is GAGVSQSPSNKVTEKGKDVELRCDPISGHTALYWYRQSLGQGLEFLIYFQGNSAPDKSGLPSDRFSAERTGGSVSTLTIQRTQQEDSAVYLCASSLSSGGQETQYFGPGTRLLVL.

This clone was seen just once. This sequence joins TRBV10-3 and TRBJ2-5; 13 bases fit TRBD2. Losses at the gene ends were 6 bases for V and 4 bases for J; bases not matched to a gene: 8. The CDR3 covers 16 residues. Germline V gives CDR1 ENHRY, CDR2 SYGVKD. CDR3: CAIRTGLAGEIETQYF. The DNA for the CDR3 is TGTGCCATCAGAACAGGACTAGCGGGGGAGATAGAGACCCAGTACTTC.

The chain couples TRBV1 to TRBJ2-1; the table calls TRBD2, which could not be checked here. TRBV1 represents a pseudogene. The CDR3 runs 16 residues. This CDR3 reads CTSSQAGTSLSNEQFF. The CDR3 coding sequence is TGCACCAGCAGCCAAGCTGGGACTAGCCTATCTAATGAGCAGTTCTTC.